The present TCR beta chain was sequenced within a study of T cells after yellow fever vaccination. Whole-study results and caveats: A limited proportion of clonotypes was detected within both the CD4 and CD8 compartments. Researchers report a weaker secondary response that nonetheless peaked faster, day 5 versus 15.

This clonotype was counted only a few times. Its target is not known. Germline V gene data show CDR1 as SGHNT and CDR2 as YYREEE (reference sequence). CDR3 size: 16 residues. Trimming cost V 4 bases and J 0 bases; bases outside gene matches: 8. TCR cDNA was made by 5'RACE template switching, adding a universal primer site and UMIs. TCRdb fed the 5' RACE reads into MiXCR, producing one record per CDR3 protein. The repertoire holds fewer than 350,000 distinct CDR3 sequences, with less than 4.5% as singletons. Material: PBMCs, obtained on the day of the yellow fever booster vaccination. The chain uses TRBV5-4 and TRBJ2-3; 7 bases line up with TRBD2. This clonotype originated in a man younger than 35 who received the YFV17D yellow fever vaccine. The CDR3 sequence is CASSPPSGASTDTQYF. As DNA, the CDR3 is TGTGCCAGCAGCCCACCGAGCGGGGCTAGCACAGATACGCAGTATTTT.